This T cell receptor beta chain was captured in a study of lymphopenia after photon versus proton radiotherapy. Method: immunoSEQ multiplex PCR; TCRdb's copy keeps in-frame clones and lacks some. The sample records around 62,000 clones, about 81% being singletons. Regarding the study as a whole: Under photons, naive T cells and diversity fell while effector/memory populations rose. Oligoclonal CD8+ Temra expansion after nadir drove photon patients' diversity drop. Only patients who died were analyzed for survival; proton advantage is unproven.

The CDR3 is made up of 9 amino acids. Germline assignment: CDR1 SQVTM and CDR2 ANQGSEA. V gave up 3 bases and J gave up 10 bases, with 4 bases separating them. Turning to this clone: The antigen is not known.

The sequence derives from a man between 60 and 75 years old with pancreatic cancer. This chain uses TRBV29-1 with TRBJ2-1; D uncertain. Sequenced material: peripheral blood, taken from a patient treated with proton-based radiotherapy. The CDR3 sequence: CSVDTEQFF. The CDR3 DNA sequence: TGCAGCGTTGATACAGAGCAGTTCTTC.